The 30 T cell receptor beta chains given below trace back to one sample, sequenced in a study of control samples from healthy donors and cancer patients. The protocol was immunoSEQ multiplex PCR, while the TCRdb copy is restricted to in-frame clones and leaves out a portion. The sample has around 130,000 clones; more than 70% are singletons. Material for sequencing was blood. Receptors were obtained from a man aged 50 to 60 in good health.

The table lists this clone with a count of one. The rearrangement links TRBV6-5 to TRBJ1-2; 7 bases line up with TRBD1. CDR1 MNHEY and CDR2 SVGAGI come from the germline V gene. Trimming cost V 6 bases and J 4 bases; bases outside gene matches: 5. The CDR3 contains 13 residues. CDR3 sequence reads: CASRKGTAYGYTF. For the CDR3, the DNA is TGTGCCAGCAGGAAGGGGACAGCCTATGGCTACACCTTC.

The chain recombines TRBV9 with TRBJ2-2; D gene unclear. V lost 2 bases and J lost 6, with 5 bases in between. CDR3 size: 12 residues. Germline lookup yields CDR1 SGDLS and CDR2 YYNGEE. The CDR3 protein is CASSVRPGELFF. CDR3 bases: TGTGCCAGCAGCGTTCGTCCCGGGGAGCTGTTTTTT. The entire variable domain, with the rest obtained from reference TRBV9 and TRBJ2-2, is as follows: DSGVTQTPKHLITATGQRVTLRCSPRSGDLSVYWYQQSLDQGLQFLIQYYNGEERAKGNILERFSAQQFPDLHSELNLSSLELGDSALYFCASSVRPGELFFGEGSRLTVL.

The chain has TRBV7-8 and TRBJ2-2, with D possibly being TRBD1 (6 bases). This CDR3 is 14 amino acids long. Trimming removed 5 bases from V and 6 bases from J, with 13 bases in between. Germline CDR1 and CDR2: SGHVS and FQNEAQ. In DNA, the CDR3 is TGTGCCAGCAGCCGGTCAGGGGAACCCGGGGAGCTGTTTTTT. This gives the protein CASSRSGEPGELFF.

V gene TRBV7-9 combines with J gene TRBJ2-2; the D is unclear. The CDR3 length is 13 residues. The V end lost 0 bases, the J end lost 10 bases, and 9 bases lay between the germline ends. Germline assignment: CDR1 SEHNR and CDR2 FQNEAQ (reference sequence). The CDR3 bases are TGTGCCAGCAGCTTAGCGGCGAGCGAGGAGCTGTTTTTT. It specifies CASSLAASEELFF.

The chain combines TRBV29-1 with TRBJ1-1, with 9 bases that match TRBD1. The CDR3 runs to 13 residues. The trim removed 6 bases at V and 5 bases at J, leaving 7 bases unmatched. Germline CDR1 reads SQVTM; CDR2 reads ANQGSEA. CDR3 loop: CSVHRGLGTEAFF. In DNA form, the CDR3 reads TGCAGCGTCCACAGGGGGCTCGGGACTGAAGCTTTCTTT.

The DNA for the CDR3 is TGTGCCAGCAGCTGGCAACCAAACGTGTATTCACCCCTCCACTTT. Residues: CASSWQPNVYSPLHF. The chain uses TRBV11-2 and TRBJ1-6, with D unresolved. From germline, CDR1 is SGHAT and CDR2 FQNNGV. This CDR3 region has 15 residues. Trimming pared 4 bases from V and 8 bases from J, leaving 15 bases between.

The V and J genes are TRBV27 and TRBJ2-1, with D maybe TRBD2 (5 bases). The V and J ends lost 7 bases and 0 bases respectively, with 13 bases between them. The CDR3 loop spans 15 amino acids. CDR1 MNHEY and CDR2 SMNVEV come from the germline V gene (reference sequence). As DNA, the CDR3 is TGTGCCAGCAACGTCGGGGTGAGCTCCTACAATGAGCAGTTCTTC. Its translation: CASNVGVSSYNEQFF.

The V and J genes are TRBV9 and TRBJ1-1; 9 positions agree with TRBD1. The CDR3 has 15 amino acids. V was pared by 4 bases and J by 4 bases, with 8 bases of the junction left unmatched. Germline-derived CDR1 and CDR2 are SGDLS and YYNGEE. The CDR3 DNA reads TGTGCCAGCAGCCCAACAGGGGGCGCGGGCACTGAAGCTTTCTTT. It encodes CASSPTGGAGTEAFF.

The chain has TRBV19 and TRBJ2-6; TRBD1 agrees at 9 bases. V lost 5 bases, J lost 3 bases, and 11 bases stayed unmatched. This CDR3 is built from 18 residues. Germline CDR1 and CDR2: LNHDA and SQIVND (reference sequence). CDR3 residues: CASSLRTGAGLGANVLTF. Here the CDR3 DNA reads TGTGCCAGTAGTTTACGGACAGGGGCAGGTCTTGGGGCCAACGTCCTGACTTTC.

This chain joins TRBV5-1 and TRBJ1-2; D gene uncertain. The V and J ends lost 0 bases and 8 bases respectively, with 20 bases between them. Germline V CDR1 and CDR2: SGHRS, YFSETQ. CDR3 length: 16 residues. CDR3 residues: CASSLETTAYLGGYTF. In nucleotides, the CDR3 is TGCGCCAGCAGCTTGGAAACAACCGCCTACCTCGGGGGCTACACCTTC.

The chain has TRBV28 and TRBJ1-5; possible D gene TRBD1, 6 bases. The CDR3 runs to 20 residues. Germline CDR1 reads MDHEN; CDR2 reads SYDVKM. V dropped 1 base and J dropped 1 base, with 23 bases sitting between them. CDR3 sequence (DNA): TGTGCCAGCAGTTTATTCGGGGGGGGCGCAATCCCTTGGAGCAATCAGCCCCAGCATTTT. Translated, it gives CASSLFGGGAIPWSNQPQHF.

The chain employs TRBV19 and TRBJ1-1; a weak D match, TRBD1 (5 bases). In germline, CDR1 is LNHDA, CDR2 SQIVND (reference sequence). Trimming shortened V by 4 bases and J by 2 bases, and 17 bases separated the two germline ends. The CDR3 covers 16 residues. This CDR3 is CASSTAGLGPNTEAFF. The CDR3 nucleotides read TGTGCCAGTAGTACTGCGGGGTTGGGGCCTAACACTGAAGCTTTCTTT.

V and J are TRBV28 and TRBJ1-1; 9 positions match TRBD1. CDR3 size: 17 residues. V was clipped by 2 bases and J by 0 bases; unmatched bases: 7. Germline CDR1 is MDHEN and CDR2 is SYDVKM. The CDR3 spells CASSLGDRDWMNTEAFF. DNA of the CDR3: TGTGCCAGCAGTTTAGGGGACAGGGACTGGATGAACACTGAAGCTTTCTTT.

The genes are TRBV6-5 and TRBJ1-2; D is perhaps TRBD1 (6 bases). This CDR3 contains 15 residues. With 6 bases removed from V and 4 bases from J, the gap between germline ends came to 18 bases. Germline CDR1 reads MNHEY; CDR2 reads SVGAGI. The CDR3 sequence is CASRRPQGYGYGYTF. The DNA for the CDR3 is TGTGCCAGCAGGCGACCCCAGGGGTACGGCTATGGCTACACCTTC.

The chain combines TRBV5-1 with TRBJ2-2; TRBD1 agrees at 7 bases. CDR3 length: 16 residues. CDR1 SGHRS and CDR2 YFSETQ come from the germline V gene. Germline trimming cut 4 bases from V and 6 bases from J; bases unmatched to any gene: 12. The CDR3 spells CASSPRTGPSSGELFF. CDR3 sequence (DNA): TGCGCCAGCAGCCCGAGGACAGGTCCTAGTTCCGGGGAGCTGTTTTTT.

The chain combines TRBV7-2 with TRBJ1-3; D gene uncertain. The V gene lost 2 bases and the J gene lost 0 bases, with 14 bases spanning the gap. From germline, CDR1 is SGHTA and CDR2 FQGNSA. The CDR3 extends over 17 amino acids. CDR3 nucleotide sequence: TGTGCCAGCAGCTTATCTGGCAGGAGATCCTCTGGAAACACCATATATTTT. It translates to CASSLSGRRSSGNTIYF.

The chain has TRBV28 and TRBJ1-5; D gene uncertain. CDR3 length: 12 amino acids. The germline V gene encodes CDR1 MDHEN and CDR2 SYDVKM. Trimming removed 6 bases from V and 11 bases from J, with 14 bases in between. CDR3: CASSTLSRTQHF. As DNA, the CDR3 is TGTGCCAGCAGCACCCTTTCTAGGACCCAGCATTTT.

J is TRBJ2-2 and V is TRBV19, with D possibly matching TRBD2 (6 bases). The CDR3 totals 14 residues. CDR1 is LNHDA, CDR2 SQIVND, per germline (reference sequence). The V end was cut by 5 bases, the J end by 6 bases, with 13 bases between. As DNA, the CDR3 is TGTGCCAGTAGTGGGCGGGGCGAGGCCGGGGAGCTGTTTTTT. Protein product: CASSGRGEAGELFF.

The rearrangement uses TRBV5-1 and TRBJ1-1, with D maybe TRBD1 (5 bases). The germline V gene has CDR1 SGHRS and CDR2 YFSETQ. The V end was cut by 2 bases, the J end by 4 bases, with 12 bases between. This CDR3 comprises 14 residues. In DNA form, the CDR3 reads TGCGCCAGCAGCTTTTGGCCTGGGGCCACTGAAGCTTTCTTT. Its protein is CASSFWPGATEAFF. Drawing the rest from reference TRBV5-1 and TRBJ1-1, the complete variable domain is KAGVTQTPRYLIKTRGQQVTLSCSPISGHRSVSWYQQTPGQGLQFLFEYFSETQRNKGNFPGRFSGRQFSNSRSEMNVSTLELGDSALYLCASSFWPGATEAFFGQGTRLTVV.

As for this clone: Other DNA sequences in the same sample also yield this CDR3. The rearrangement uses TRBV19 and TRBJ1-2, with D uncertain. Germline V CDR1 and CDR2: LNHDA, SQIVND (reference sequence). Trimming removed 5 bases at V and 1 base at J, with 5 bases between. The CDR3 has 12 residues. The chain's CDR3 is CASSRDNYGYTF. The CDR3 nucleotides read TGTGCCAGTAGTCGGGATAACTATGGCTACACCTTC.

The chain combines TRBV30 with TRBJ2-7; D possibly corresponds to TRBD1 (7 bases). This CDR3 comprises 16 residues. The ends were cut back, 0 bases at V and 7 bases at J, with 22 bases in the middle. The germline CDR1 and CDR2 sequences are GTSNPN and SVGIG (reference sequence). This CDR3 reads CAWSVPRQGGLWEQYF. CDR3 sequence (DNA): TGTGCCTGGAGTGTACCTAGGCAGGGGGGTCTTTGGGAGCAGTACTTC.

This chain links TRBV29-1 with TRBJ2-2, with a weak D call TRBD2 (6 bases). Trimming removed 6 bases from V and 8 bases from J, with 16 bases in between. Germline V lookup: CDR1 SQVTM, CDR2 ANQGSEA. The CDR3 covers 13 residues. The CDR3 DNA reads TGCAGCGTAACCATCGGGGGTACTGGGGAGCTGTTTTTT. Its protein is CSVTIGGTGELFF.

The J gene is TRBJ1-1, the V gene TRBV6-5; tentatively, D is TRBD1 (5 bases). CDR1 and CDR2 (germline): MNHEY, SVGAGI. The V end lost 6 bases, the J end lost 1 base, and 12 bases lay between the germline ends. The CDR3 totals 14 residues. The CDR3 sequence is CASRWQGPNTEAFF. DNA of the CDR3: TGTGCCAGCAGATGGCAGGGACCGAACACTGAAGCTTTCTTT.

The rearrangement uses TRBV28 and TRBJ2-3, with 8 bases aligning to TRBD1. The V segment lost 4 bases and the J segment 4 bases; nucleotides outside the gene matches: 7. The CDR3 is 15 amino acids. Germline V gene sequence: CDR1 MDHEN, CDR2 SYDVKM. CDR3 residues: CASSSQGAGADTQYF. In nucleotides, the CDR3 is TGTGCCAGCAGTTCTCAGGGGGCCGGCGCAGATACGCAGTATTTT. The whole variable domain, remainder taken from reference TRBV28 and TRBJ2-3, is DVKVTQSSRYLVKRTGEKVFLECVQDMDHENMFWYRQDPGLGLRLIYFSYDVKMKEKGDIPEGYSVSREKKERFSLILESASTNQTSMYLCASSSQGAGADTQYFGPGTRLTVL.

V and J are TRBV28 and TRBJ2-7; D is undetermined. Germline V gene data show CDR1 as MDHEN and CDR2 as SYDVKM. V shed 6 bases and J shed 7 bases, with 10 bases lying between them. The CDR3 loop spans 11 amino acids. This CDR3 is CASRAQEEQYF. The CDR3 bases are TGTGCCAGCAGGGCTCAGGAAGAGCAGTACTTC. The full variable domain, completed using reference TRBV28 and TRBJ2-7, is DVKVTQSSRYLVKRTGEKVFLECVQDMDHENMFWYRQDPGLGLRLIYFSYDVKMKEKGDIPEGYSVSREKKERFSLILESASTNQTSMYLCASRAQEEQYFGPGTRLTVT.

This clone was observed a few times. This sequence joins TRBV6-7 and TRBJ1-6; the D is unclear. TRBV6-7 is recorded as an ORF, its role being uncertain. The germline V and J ends were trimmed by 8 bases and 6 bases, with 14 bases remaining between them. This CDR3 is 14 amino acids long. CDR3 loop: CASPTGPFNSPLHF. The CDR3 DNA reads TGTGCCAGCCCTACCGGACCCTTTAATTCACCCCTCCACTTT.

The V call is TRBV7-9, the J call TRBJ2-1; D ambiguous. Germline CDR1 SEHNR, CDR2 FQNEAQ (reference sequence). V lost 3 bases to trimming and J lost 0 bases, with 6 bases between them. This CDR3 has 14 amino acids. This CDR3 is CASSFTFSYNEQFF. In nucleotides, the CDR3 is TGTGCCAGCAGCTTTACTTTCTCCTACAATGAGCAGTTCTTC.

The V call is TRBV5-1, the J call TRBJ2-2, with unresolved D. This CDR3 contains 15 residues. Germline-derived CDR1 and CDR2 are SGHRS and YFSETQ. Trimming took 0 bases from V and 5 from J, leaving 11 bases between them. In DNA form, the CDR3 reads TGCGCCAGCAGCTTGGACGCAGCCGCGACCGGGGAGCTGTTTTTT. This sequence encodes CASSLDAAATGELFF.

V usage is TRBV6-5 and J usage is TRBJ1-2; D uncertain. The CDR3 totals 13 residues. In germline, CDR1 is MNHEY, CDR2 SVGAGI. V dropped 6 bases and J dropped 4 bases, with 12 bases sitting between them. In DNA, the CDR3 is TGTGCCAGCAGGCAGGATTTATCCTATGGCTACACCTTC. Translated: CASRQDLSYGYTF.

The rearrangement joins TRBV7-2 to TRBJ1-4; D ambiguous. Germline CDR1 is SGHTA and CDR2 is FQGNSA. The CDR3 is 15 residues long. The V gene lost 1 base and the J gene lost 6 bases, with 12 bases spanning the gap. CDR3 sequence (DNA): TGTGCCAGCAGCTTAGACGGGGATCGATATGAAAAACTGTTTTTT. Translation: CASSLDGDRYEKLFF.